Listed below are T cell receptor beta chains from one sample, sequenced in a study of breast tumors, draining lymph nodes, adjacent tissues. TCRdb called the multiplex PCR reads again in MiXCR, with one record for every CDR3 protein. This sample has around 130,000 distinct CDR3 sequences, with about 20% found just once. The sequencing sample was made of axillary lymph node tissue. The receptors were gathered from a female donor with breast cancer. Some clones in this sample may be carry-over from other donors' samples. Both conserved end residues are part of each CDR3. D genes are given only for firm matches. Clone size appears in some rows only: once, few, many, or a class for an expanded clone.

>NA|TRBV20-1|many|TRBJ2-7
CSARSFGAGRGYEQYF
TGCAGTGCTAGATCCTTCGGCGCAGGGAGAGGGTACGAGCAGTACTTC
>NA|TRBV5-5|many|TRBJ2-3
CASSYSPTDTQYF
TGTGCCAGCAGCTATAGCCCCACAGATACGCAGTATTTT
>NA|TRBV5-6|many|TRBJ2-3
CASSFGGAADTQYF
TGTGCCAGCAGCTTTGGCGGGGCCGCCGATACGCAGTATTTT
>NA|TRBV15|many|TRBJ1-2
CATSRDGEDYGYTF
TGTGCCACCAGCAGAGATGGAGAAGACTATGGCTACACCTTC
>TRBD2|TRBV10-1|many|TRBJ2-1
CASSESREGPNEQFF
TGCGCCAGCAGTGAGTCGCGGGAGGGCCCCAATGAGCAGTTCTTC
>NA|TRBV18|NA|TRBJ2-2
CASSPGGLANTGELFF
TGTGCCAGCTCACCAGGGGGACTCGCGAACACCGGGGAGCTGTTTTTT
>NA|TRBV29-1|NA|TRBJ1-1
CSVEAGPGTEAFF
TGCAGCGTTGAAGCGGGCCCGGGCACTGAAGCTTTCTTT
>NA|TRBV6-1|few|TRBJ2-5
CAGSDPRGPWETQYF
TGTGCCGGCAGTGACCCTAGGGGCCCTTGGGAGACCCAGTACTTC
>NA|TRBV6-1|many|TRBJ2-5
CASSIGITVETQYF
TGTGCCAGCAGTATCGGGATAACGGTGGAGACCCAGTACTTC
>NA|TRBV12-3/TRBV12-4|many|TRBJ2-1
CASSFFGGRGRNEQFF
TGTGCCAGCAGTTTTTTTGGAGGGAGGGGGAGAAATGAGCAGTTCTTC
>NA|TRBV10-3|many|TRBJ2-3
CAISDEDTQYF
TGTGCCATCAGTGATGAGGATACGCAGTATTTT
>NA|TRBV7-7|many|TRBJ2-7
CASRGQKRPHYEQYF
TGTGCTAGCAGAGGACAGAAAAGGCCACACTACGAGCAGTACTTC
>NA|TRBV28|NA|TRBJ1-3
CASSPPGPISGNTIHF
TGTGCCAGCAGCCCACCCGGACCGATCTCTGGAAACACCATACATTTT
>NA|TRBV30|many|TRBJ2-7
CAWTSAWSGNEQYF
TGTGCCTGGACCAGCGCTTGGTCGGGAAACGAGCAGTACTTC
>NA|TRBV2|many|TRBJ2-7
CASSGTPSSYEQYF
TGTGCCAGCAGTGGGACGCCGAGCTCCTACGAGCAGTACTTC
>NA|TRBV5-6|many|TRBJ1-5
CASSLFLGQPNQPQHF
TGTGCCAGCAGCTTGTTCCTCGGACAGCCTAATCAGCCCCAGCATTTT
>NA|TRBV11-3|many|TRBJ2-3
CASSLGGSGPSTDTQYF
TGTGCCAGCAGCTTAGGGGGTTCTGGCCCGTCCACAGATACGCAGTATTTT
>NA|TRBV6-5|many|TRBJ1-5
CASSTGTPDYQPQHF
TGTGCCAGCAGTACCGGGACACCTGACTATCAGCCCCAGCATTTT
>TRBD2|TRBV10-1|many|TRBJ2-3
CASSESGLAGGGSTDTQYF
TGCGCCAGCAGTGAGTCCGGACTAGCGGGAGGAGGGAGCACAGATACGCAGTATTTT
>TRBD2|TRBV10-3|NA|TRBJ2-1
CAISELAGNAYNNEQFF
TGTGCCATCAGTGAACTAGCGGGGAACGCTTACAACAATGAGCAGTTCTTC
>NA|TRBV5-4|many|TRBJ2-1
CASSLRLPYNEQFF
TGTGCCAGCAGCTTGAGGCTCCCCTACAATGAGCAGTTCTTC
>NA|TRBV28|many|TRBJ1-6
CASSLSNRHNSPLHF
TGTGCCAGCAGTTTATCGAACAGGCATAATTCACCCCTCCACTTT
>TRBD2|TRBV19|many|TRBJ2-7
CASSSGLANGYEQYF
TGTGCCAGTAGTTCGGGACTAGCGAACGGCTACGAGCAGTACTTC
>NA|TRBV7-9|many|TRBJ2-3
CASSLPRYSRRTDTQYF
TGTGCCAGCAGCCTCCCGAGATATAGCCGCCGCACAGATACGCAGTATTTT
>NA|TRBV28|few|TRBJ1-5
CASSLGSLEPQHF
TGTGCCAGCAGTTTAGGGAGTCTGGAGCCCCAGCATTTT
>NA|TRBV12-5|NA|TRBJ2-3
CASGEGGGTDTQYF
TGTGCTAGTGGGGAAGGGGGAGGCACAGATACGCAGTATTTT
>TRBD1|TRBV27|many|TRBJ1-6
CASQGQGSSPLHF
TGTGCCAGTCAGGGACAGGGGAGTTCACCCCTCCACTTT
>NA|TRBV27|many|TRBJ2-1
CASSLEGYNEQFF
TGTGCCAGCAGTTTAGAGGGGTACAATGAGCAGTTCTTC
>NA|TRBV7-8|many|TRBJ2-7
CASSTWDPWNEQYF
TGTGCCAGCAGCACCTGGGACCCCTGGAACGAGCAGTACTTC
>TRBD1|TRBV27|many|TRBJ1-6
CASSLVSEGTGDINSPLHF
TGTGCCAGCAGTTTAGTGAGCGAGGGTACAGGGGATATTAATTCACCCCTCCACTTT
>NA|TRBV11-2|many|TRBJ2-1
CASSSPRGSYNEQFF
TGTGCCAGCAGCTCCCCTCGGGGCTCCTACAATGAGCAGTTCTTC
>NA|TRBV20-1|many|TRBJ2-5
CSARADLQETQYF
TGCAGTGCTAGAGCGGATCTACAAGAGACCCAGTACTTC
>NA|TRBV24-1|many|TRBJ1-5
CATSDGTHPGDQPQHF
TGTGCCACCAGTGATGGGACACATCCAGGGGATCAGCCCCAGCATTTT
>NA|TRBV20-1|many|TRBJ1-5
CSAKWGQRYSNQPQHF
TGCAGTGCTAAATGGGGGCAGCGGTATAGCAATCAGCCCCAGCATTTT
>TRBD2|TRBV7-2|many|TRBJ2-5
CASSFYSGGQETQYF
TGTGCCAGCAGCTTCTATTCGGGGGGACAAGAGACCCAGTACTTC
>NA|TRBV19|many|TRBJ1-2
CASSMGVETDGYTF
TGTGCCAGTAGTATGGGGGTCGAAACGGACGGCTACACCTTC
>TRBD2|TRBV20-1|many|TRBJ2-5
CSARGGPQETQYF
TGCAGTGCCCGGGGAGGGCCACAAGAGACCCAGTACTTC
>TRBD2|TRBV30|many|TRBJ2-1
CAWTPGTSVLNEQFF
TGTGCCTGGACACCCGGGACTAGCGTTCTCAATGAGCAGTTCTTC
>NA|TRBV12-3/TRBV12-4|many|TRBJ1-5
CASSFSNGTPQHF
TGTGCCAGCAGTTTTTCCAATGGTACGCCCCAGCATTTT
>TRBD1|TRBV20-1|many|TRBJ1-2
CSAPYTVTGGYTF
TGCAGTGCCCCCTATACGGTGACAGGGGGTTACACCTTC
>TRBD1|TRBV19|many|TRBJ1-5
CASSSGQGAYQPQHF
TGTGCCAGTAGTTCGGGACAGGGGGCCTATCAGCCCCAGCATTTT
>NA|TRBV27|many|TRBJ2-1
CASSPRYTWGRSYNEQFF
TGTGCCAGCAGTCCGCGGTATACTTGGGGACGCTCCTACAATGAGCAGTTCTTC
>NA|TRBV7-9|many|TRBJ2-5
CASSHTKYQETQYF
TGTGCCAGCAGCCACACAAAGTACCAAGAGACCCAGTACTTC
>NA|TRBV12-1|NA|TRBJ2-7
CASSSRQCEQYF
TGTGCCAGCAGCTCTAGGCAGTGCGAGCAGTACTTC
>NA|TRBV5-5|NA|TRBJ2-1
CASSLSPRTDYNEQFF
TGTGCCAGCAGCTTGAGTCCCCGGACAGATTACAATGAGCAGTTCTTC
>TRBD1|TRBV15|many|TRBJ1-5
CATSREGLWDRVSNQPQHF
TGTGCCACCAGCAGAGAGGGTTTGTGGGACAGGGTTAGCAATCAGCCCCAGCATTTT
>NA|TRBV6-1|many|TRBJ2-1
CASSETPGAYNEQFF
TGTGCCAGCAGTGAAACCCCTGGTGCCTACAATGAGCAGTTCTTC
>NA|TRBV7-9|NA|TRBJ1-1
CASSQVLTEAFF
TGTGCCAGCAGCCAGGTCCTCACTGAAGCTTTCTTT
>NA|TRBV12-3/TRBV12-4|many|TRBJ2-6
CASSIGQTSGANVLTF
TGTGCCAGCAGTATCGGACAAACCTCTGGGGCCAACGTCCTGACTTTC
>NA|TRBV7-2|many|TRBJ1-2
CASSPPVTVYGYTF
TGTGCCAGCAGCCCACCCGTGACAGTCTATGGCTACACCTTC
>NA|TRBV28|many|TRBJ2-7
CASSPDRPSYEQYF
TGTGCCAGCAGTCCCGACAGACCCTCCTACGAGCAGTACTTC
>NA|TRBV6-6|many|TRBJ2-5
CASSYSMGDQETQYF
TGTGCCAGCAGTTACTCGATGGGAGACCAAGAGACCCAGTACTTC